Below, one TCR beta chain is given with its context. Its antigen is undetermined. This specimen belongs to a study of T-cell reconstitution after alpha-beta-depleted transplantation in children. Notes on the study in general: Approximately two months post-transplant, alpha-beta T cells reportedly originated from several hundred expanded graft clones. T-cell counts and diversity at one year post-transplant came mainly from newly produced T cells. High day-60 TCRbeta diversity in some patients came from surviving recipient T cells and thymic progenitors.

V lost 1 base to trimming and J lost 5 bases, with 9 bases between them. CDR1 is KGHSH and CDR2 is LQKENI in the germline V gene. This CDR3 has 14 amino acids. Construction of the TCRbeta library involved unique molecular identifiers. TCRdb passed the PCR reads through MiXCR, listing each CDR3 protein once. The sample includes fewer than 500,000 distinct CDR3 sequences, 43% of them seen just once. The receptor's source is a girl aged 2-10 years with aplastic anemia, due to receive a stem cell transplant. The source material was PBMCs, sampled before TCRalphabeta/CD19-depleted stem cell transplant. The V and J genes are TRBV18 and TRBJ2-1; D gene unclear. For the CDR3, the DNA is TGTGCCAGCTCACCACAACCCGCAAACAATGAGCAGTTCTTC. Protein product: CASSPQPANNEQFF.